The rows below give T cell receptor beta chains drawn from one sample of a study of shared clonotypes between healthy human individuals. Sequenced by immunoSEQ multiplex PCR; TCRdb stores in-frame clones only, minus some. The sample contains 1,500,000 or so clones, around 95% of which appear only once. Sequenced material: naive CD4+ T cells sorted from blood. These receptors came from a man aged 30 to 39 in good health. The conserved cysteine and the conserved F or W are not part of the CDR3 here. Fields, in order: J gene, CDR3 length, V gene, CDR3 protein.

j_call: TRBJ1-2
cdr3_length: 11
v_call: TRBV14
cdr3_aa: ASSQDHFGFYT

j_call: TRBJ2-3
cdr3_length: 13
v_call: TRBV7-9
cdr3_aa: ASSPSPRSTDTQY

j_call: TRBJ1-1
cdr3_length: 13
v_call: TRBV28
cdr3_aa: ASSPQLYGNTEAF

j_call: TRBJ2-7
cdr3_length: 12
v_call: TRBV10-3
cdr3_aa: AISESRGESEQY

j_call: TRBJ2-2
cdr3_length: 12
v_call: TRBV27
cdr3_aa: ASSARDYTGELF

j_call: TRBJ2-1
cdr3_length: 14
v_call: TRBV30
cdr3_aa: AWALGASGRYNEQF

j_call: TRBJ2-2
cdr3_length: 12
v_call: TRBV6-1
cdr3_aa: ASTEGGTTGELF

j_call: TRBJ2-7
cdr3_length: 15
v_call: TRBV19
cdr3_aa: ASSIRIQTAKNYEQY

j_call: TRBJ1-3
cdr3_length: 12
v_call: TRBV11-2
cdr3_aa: ASSLSRSGNTIY

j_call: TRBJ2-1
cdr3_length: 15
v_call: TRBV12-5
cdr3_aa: ASGLDNRVSSYNEQF